This T cell receptor (beta chain) came from a study of shared clonotypes between healthy human individuals. Points on this clone: What it binds is unknown.

Overall study findings and caveats: A reduction in generation probabilities was seen for non-shared clonotypes relative to those shared by all four donors.

In the authors' workflow: ImmunoSEQ sequences covered only the junction and lacked quality scores; filtering therefore differed. Profiled with immunoSEQ multiplex PCR; TCRdb holds only in-frame clones, not every one. V and J calls and clone size are those listed in that table; D and trimming were worked out from the DNA. The table records a few million clones, approximately 96% of them present only once. The germline CDR1 and CDR2 sequences are SGHRS and YFSETQ. This CDR3 is built from 15 residues. V shed 0 bases and J shed 4 bases, with 11 bases lying between them. The clonotype was recovered from a young man in good health. The chain joins TRBV5-1 to TRBJ1-3, with D tentatively TRBD1 (6 bases). Sequencing was performed on naive CD4+ T cells sorted from blood. The subset denotes: CD45RA+ positively selected. CDR3 in amino acids: CASSLAAGEGNTIYF. CDR3 sequence (DNA): TGCGCCAGCAGCTTGGCCGCAGGGGAAGGAAACACCATATATTTT.